The 27 T cell receptor beta chains presented below share a single source sample, sequenced in a study of cytomegalovirus exposure and HLA in healthy donors. Assay: immunoSEQ multiplex PCR; the TCRdb copy retains only in-frame clones and omits some. The data hold 56,000 or so clones, with 93% observed a single time. Sequencing used PBMCs. These receptors came from a woman aged 18-29 years in good health and CMV-seropositive.

This chain uses TRBV19 with TRBJ1-2, with D possibly TRBD1 on 5 matching bases. Germline V gene data show CDR1 as LNHDA and CDR2 as SQIVND (reference sequence). This CDR3 comprises 14 residues. Trimming took 5 bases from V and 0 from J, leaving 10 bases between them. CDR3 protein: CASSYRFANYGYTF. As DNA, the CDR3 is TGTGCCAGTAGTTACAGGTTCGCTAACTATGGCTACACCTTC. Complete variable domain (other parts from reference TRBV19 and TRBJ1-2): DGGITQSPKYLFRKEGQNVTLSCEQNLNHDAMYWYRQDPGQGLRLIYYSQIVNDFQKGDIAEGYSVSREKKESFPLTVTSAQKNPTAFYLCASSYRFANYGYTFGSGTRLTVV.

The V call is TRBV27, the J call TRBJ1-5; 9 positions agree with TRBD1. The CDR3 has 14 amino acids. Germline CDR1 is MNHEY and CDR2 is SMNVEV (reference sequence). V lost 6 bases, J lost 14 bases, and 14 bases stayed unmatched. This CDR3 is CASSRQGQGSGEHF. The CDR3 DNA sequence: TGTGCCAGCAGCCGACAGGGACAGGGTTCGGGTGAGCATTTT.

This sequence joins TRBV10-2 and TRBJ1-2; D unresolved. This CDR3 is built from 16 residues. V was cut by 1 base and J by 4 bases, with 16 bases left in between. Germline V gene lookup returns CDR1 WSHSY and CDR2 SAAADI. The CDR3 nucleotides are TGCGCCAGCAGTGAGTGGGCAGCAGCTTCCTTCTATGGCTACACCTTC. It yields the protein CASSEWAAASFYGYTF.

The chain employs TRBV27 and TRBJ2-5; D is ambiguous. V was trimmed by 1 base and J by 1 base, leaving 10 bases between them. CDR3 length equals 15 residues. CDR1 is MNHEY and CDR2 is SMNVEV in the germline V gene (reference sequence). This CDR3 reads CASSLFPLAQETQYF. CDR3 DNA: TGTGCCAGCAGTTTATTTCCCTTAGCCCAAGAGACCCAGTACTTC.

The chain recombines TRBV19 with TRBJ1-1; D remains unclear. Germline values: CDR1 LNHDA, CDR2 SQIVND (reference sequence). This CDR3 region has 14 residues. V was shortened by 7 bases and J by 0 bases, with 12 bases between the two germline ends. The CDR3 DNA reads as TGTGCCAGTACGGAACGCACTATGAACACTGAAGCTTTCTTT. Amino acid sequence: CASTERTMNTEAFF.

The V call is TRBV13, the J call TRBJ2-3; TRBD1 is a possible D gene (5 bases). The CDR3 runs 15 residues. Germline-derived CDR1 and CDR2 are PRHDT and FYEKMQ (reference sequence). Trimming pared 0 bases from V and 2 bases from J, leaving 9 bases between. This CDR3 reads CASSLGQEHTDTQYF. CDR3 nucleotides: TGTGCCAGCAGCTTAGGACAGGAGCACACAGATACGCAGTATTTT.

The J gene is TRBJ1-3, the V gene TRBV4-3; D is perhaps TRBD1 (5 bases). V lost 2 bases, J lost 3 bases, and 14 bases lay in between. CDR1 is LGHNA and CDR2 is YSLEER in the germline V gene. This CDR3 has 16 amino acids. CDR3 sequence (DNA): TGCGCCAGCAGCCAAACCCGTGGGGGGGATGGAAACACCATATATTTT. Translating gives CASSQTRGGDGNTIYF.

In DNA, the CDR3 is TGTGCCAGCAGCCTTACAGGGGCTGTACAGTACTTC. Amino acids: CASSLTGAVQYF. The J gene is TRBJ2-7, the V gene TRBV6-6; 7 nucleotides match TRBD1. The length of the CDR3 is 12 residues. The germline V gene encodes CDR1 MNHNY and CDR2 SVGAGI (reference sequence). With V trimmed by 6 bases and J by 10 bases, 9 bases remained unmatched.

The chain couples TRBV9 to TRBJ2-1; 11 nucleotides line up with TRBD2. Germline CDR1 SGDLS, CDR2 YYNGEE. With 5 bases clipped from V and 6 bases from J, the junction kept 7 bases outside the gene matches. CDR3 length: 15 amino acids. CDR3 sequence reads: CASSVSGGVFNEQFF. The CDR3 DNA reads as TGTGCCAGCAGTGTTAGCGGGGGGGTCTTCAATGAGCAGTTCTTC.

This chain joins TRBV11-3 and TRBJ2-7; tentative D call: TRBD1 (6 bases). V was pared by 1 base and J by 2 bases, with 12 bases between. CDR1 and CDR2 (germline): SGHNT, YENEEA. The CDR3 runs 15 residues. CDR3 loop: CASSLASGVPYEQYF. The CDR3 DNA reads TGTGCCAGCAGCTTAGCGTCAGGGGTCCCCTACGAGCAGTACTTC. Variable domain in full (rest from reference TRBV11-3 and TRBJ2-7): EAGVVQSPRYKIIEKKQPVAFWCNPISGHNTLYWYLQNLGQGPELLIRYENEEAVDDSQLPKDRFSAERLKGVDSTLKIQPAELGDSAVYLCASSLASGVPYEQYFGPGTRLTVT.

This rearrangement joins TRBV29-1 to TRBJ2-6, with D possibly TRBD1 on 6 matching bases. Germline V gene lookup returns CDR1 SQVTM and CDR2 ANQGSEA. The CDR3 has 17 amino acids. V lost 1 base, J lost 2 bases, and 15 bases lay in between. The CDR3 loop reads CSVEGDTENPGANVLTF. The CDR3 DNA reads as TGCAGCGTTGAAGGGGACACGGAAAATCCTGGGGCCAACGTCCTGACTTTC.

This chain links TRBV9 with TRBJ1-6; a possible D gene is TRBD1 (6 bases). Germline V lookup: CDR1 SGDLS, CDR2 YYNGEE. CDR3 length: 14 amino acids. With 1 base removed from V and 9 bases from J, the gap between germline ends came to 11 bases. The CDR3 loop reads CASSVKGVGSPLHF. CDR3 nucleotide sequence: TGTGCCAGCAGCGTAAAGGGGGTGGGTTCACCCCTCCACTTT.

V and J are TRBV9 and TRBJ2-5; D is possibly TRBD2 (5 bases). The CDR3 has 15 residues. CDR1 is SGDLS and CDR2 is YYNGEE in the germline V gene. Trimming shortened V by 3 bases and J by 5 bases, and 17 bases separated the two germline ends. CDR3 nucleotide sequence: TGTGCCAGCAGCGAAGATAGCGTTTTTTGGGAGACCCAGTACTTC. Protein sequence: CASSEDSVFWETQYF.

The sample holds one count of this clone. The chain carries TRBV5-1 and TRBJ2-1, with 7 bases aligning to TRBD1. The CDR3 contains 16 residues. The V segment lost 3 bases and the J segment 0 bases; nucleotides outside the gene matches: 6. CDR1 and CDR2 (germline): SGHRS, YFSETQ. The CDR3 sequence: CASSSLGTDSYNEQFF. CDR3 sequence (DNA): TGCGCCAGCAGCTCTTTAGGGACAGACTCCTACAATGAGCAGTTCTTC.

V and J are TRBV5-1 and TRBJ2-1, with 7 bases that match TRBD2. The CDR3 is 15 amino acids. Germline trimming cut 1 base from V and 7 bases from J; bases unmatched to any gene: 8. CDR1 is SGHRS and CDR2 is YFSETQ in the germline V gene. Written as DNA, the CDR3 is TGCGCCAGCAGCTTGACGTTGGCTAGCGGAAATGAGCAGTTCTTC. It specifies CASSLTLASGNEQFF.

The V gene is TRBV27, the J gene TRBJ1-5; 8 bases map to TRBD1. The junction had 7 bases not matched to a gene; V was cut back by 5 bases and J by 1 base. Germline CDR1 and CDR2: MNHEY and SMNVEV (reference sequence). The CDR3 consists of 16 residues. As DNA, the CDR3 is TGTGCCAGCAGTAAAGGACAGGGAAGGAGCAATCAGCCCCAGCATTTT. It translates to CASSKGQGRSNQPQHF.

The chain is built from TRBV7-2 and TRBJ1-1; D uncertain. Per the germline V gene, CDR1 is SGHTA and CDR2 is FQGNSA. The CDR3 totals 15 residues. V was clipped by 5 bases and J by 0 bases, with 13 bases between them. CDR3 sequence reads: CASSHPRSLNTEAFF. CDR3 bases: TGTGCCAGCAGCCACCCGAGGAGTTTGAACACTGAAGCTTTCTTT.

CDR3 residues: CASIPWDSRGGTDTQYF. DNA of the CDR3: TGTGCCAGCATCCCCTGGGACAGCCGCGGGGGCACAGATACGCAGTATTTT. This chain joins TRBV2 and TRBJ2-3; a possible D gene is TRBD1 (7 bases). The CDR3 runs to 17 residues. V shed 7 bases and J shed 1 base, with 21 bases lying between them. In germline, CDR1 is SNHLY, CDR2 FYNNEI.

The CDR3 sequence is CAWDLGTATGANVLTF. The CDR3 DNA reads TGTGCCTGGGACCTTGGGACAGCGACTGGGGCCAACGTCCTGACTTTC. The gene calls are TRBV30 and TRBJ2-6; 7 bases fit TRBD1. This CDR3 spans 16 amino acids. With 5 bases clipped from V and 2 bases from J, the junction kept 9 bases outside the gene matches. The germline CDR1 and CDR2 sequences are GTSNPN and SVGIG (reference sequence).

The chain joins TRBV19 to TRBJ2-4; TRBD2 is a possible D gene (6 bases). This CDR3 has 14 amino acids. In germline, CDR1 is LNHDA, CDR2 SQIVND (reference sequence). The germline V and J ends were trimmed by 0 bases and 9 bases, with 12 bases remaining between them. The CDR3 loop is CASSIDRETSIQYF. The CDR3 coding sequence is TGTGCCAGTAGTATAGATCGGGAGACCAGCATTCAGTACTTC.

CDR3 region: CASRAQFYGYTF. For the CDR3, the DNA is TGTGCCAGTAGGGCACAGTTTTATGGCTACACCTTC. The chain couples TRBV19 to TRBJ1-2; D not certain. The V and J ends lost 6 bases and 5 bases respectively, with 10 bases between them. Germline CDR1 LNHDA, CDR2 SQIVND (reference sequence). This CDR3 spans 12 amino acids.

This rearrangement joins TRBV11-2 to TRBJ1-2, with TRBD1 matching 9 bases. The CDR3 consists of 15 residues. Germline CDR1 reads SGHAT; CDR2 reads FQNNGV. J gave up 8 bases and V 1 base, and 8 bases lay outside the gene matches. CDR3 in amino acids: CASSLGPRTGDGYTF. DNA of the CDR3: TGTGCCAGCAGCTTAGGGCCCCGGACAGGGGACGGCTACACCTTC.

The chain recombines TRBV9 with TRBJ2-1; perhaps TRBD1 as D (6 bases). The CDR3 loop spans 15 amino acids. Germline values: CDR1 SGDLS, CDR2 YYNGEE. Between the trimmed V and J ends, which lost 0 bases and 9 bases, there was a span of 16 bases. The CDR3 nucleotides read TGTGCCAGCAGCGTAGCTACGGCCAGGGGAAGTGAGCAGTTCTTC. Its protein is CASSVATARGSEQFF.

The J gene is TRBJ1-2, the V gene TRBV4-1, with 9 positions matching TRBD1. Germline V lookup: CDR1 MGHRA, CDR2 YSYEKL. There are 14 residues in the CDR3. Trimming removed 4 bases from V and 8 bases from J; junction bases left unmatched: 8. This CDR3 reads CASSPTSDRGGYTF. CDR3 in DNA: TGCGCCAGCAGCCCAACGTCGGACAGGGGCGGCTACACCTTC.

The J gene is TRBJ1-2, the V gene TRBV7-9; 7 nucleotides align to TRBD1. The CDR3 contains 16 residues. Trimming took 0 bases from V and 4 from J; bases not matched to a gene: 8. Looked up from germline, CDR1 is SEHNR and CDR2 is FQNEAQ (reference sequence). CDR3 sequence reads: CASSLAFGTAIYGYTF. CDR3 DNA: TGTGCCAGCAGCTTAGCCTTCGGGACAGCCATCTATGGCTACACCTTC. The full variable domain, in which reference TRBV7-9 and TRBJ1-2 provide the parts outside the CDR3, is DTGVSQNPRHKITKRGQNVTFRCDPISEHNRLYWYRQTLGQGPEFLTYFQNEAQLEKSRLLSDRFSAERPKGSFSTLEIQRTEQGDSAMYLCASSLAFGTAIYGYTFGSGTRLTVV.

The chain is built from TRBV6-5 and TRBJ1-6; D may be TRBD1 (5 bases). Trimming cost V 4 bases and J 4 bases, with 11 bases left between them. The V gene's germline CDR1 is MNHEY and CDR2 SVGAGI. The CDR3 runs 15 residues. Written as DNA, the CDR3 is TGTGCCAGCAGTTCTCGGACAAGTTATAATTCACCCCTCCACTTT. Amino acid sequence: CASSSRTSYNSPLHF.

The chain is built from TRBV7-2 and TRBJ1-2, with D possibly being TRBD1 (5 bases). The CDR3 contains 15 residues. V was clipped by 5 bases and J by 8 bases, with 21 bases between them. Germline V gene data show CDR1 as SGHTA and CDR2 as FQGNSA. The CDR3 here is CASSTRRGREDGYTF. The CDR3, as DNA: TGTGCCAGCAGCACCCGGCGGGGCCGTGAGGACGGCTACACCTTC.